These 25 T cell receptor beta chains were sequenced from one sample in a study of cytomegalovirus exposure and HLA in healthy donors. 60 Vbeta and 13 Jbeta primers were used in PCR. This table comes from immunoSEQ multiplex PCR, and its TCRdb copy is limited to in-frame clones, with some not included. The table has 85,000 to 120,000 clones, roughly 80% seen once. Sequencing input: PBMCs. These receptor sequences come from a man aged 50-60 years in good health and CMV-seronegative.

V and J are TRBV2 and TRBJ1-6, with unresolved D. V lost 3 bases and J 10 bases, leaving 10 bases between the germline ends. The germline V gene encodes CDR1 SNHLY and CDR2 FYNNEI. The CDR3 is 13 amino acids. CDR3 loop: CASSDVRGSPLHF. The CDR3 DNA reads TGTGCCAGCAGTGATGTGCGGGGATCACCCCTCCACTTT.

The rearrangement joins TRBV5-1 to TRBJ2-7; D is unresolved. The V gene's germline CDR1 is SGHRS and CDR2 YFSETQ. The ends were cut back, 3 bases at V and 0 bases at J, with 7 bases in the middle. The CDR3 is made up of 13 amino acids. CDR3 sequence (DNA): TGCGCCAGCAGCTCAACTGACTCCTACGAGCAGTACTTC. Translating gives CASSSTDSYEQYF.

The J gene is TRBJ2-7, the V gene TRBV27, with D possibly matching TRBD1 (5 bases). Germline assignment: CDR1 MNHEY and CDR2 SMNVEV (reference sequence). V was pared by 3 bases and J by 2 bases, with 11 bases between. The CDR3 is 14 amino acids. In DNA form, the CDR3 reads TGTGCCAGCAGTTTCTCACAGGCAACCTACGAGCAGTACTTC. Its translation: CASSFSQATYEQYF.

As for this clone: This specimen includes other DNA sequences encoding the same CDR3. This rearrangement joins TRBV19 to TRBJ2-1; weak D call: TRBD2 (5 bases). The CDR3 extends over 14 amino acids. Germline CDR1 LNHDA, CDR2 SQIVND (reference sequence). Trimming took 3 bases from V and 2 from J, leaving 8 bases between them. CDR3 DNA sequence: TGTGCCAGTAGTATTCCCGGGACCTACAATGAGCAGTTCTTC. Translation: CASSIPGTYNEQFF.

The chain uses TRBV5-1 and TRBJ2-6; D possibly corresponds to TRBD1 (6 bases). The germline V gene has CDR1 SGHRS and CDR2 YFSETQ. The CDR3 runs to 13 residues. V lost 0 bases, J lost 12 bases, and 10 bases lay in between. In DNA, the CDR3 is TGCGCCAGCAGCTTGGCCGACAGGAGCGTCCTGACTTTC. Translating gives CASSLADRSVLTF.

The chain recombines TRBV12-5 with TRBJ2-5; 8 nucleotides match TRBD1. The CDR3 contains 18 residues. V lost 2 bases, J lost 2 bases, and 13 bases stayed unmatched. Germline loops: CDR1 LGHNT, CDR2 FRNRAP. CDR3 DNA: TGTGCTAGTGGTTTGAAGATCGGGACAGGCCCGAAACAAGAGACCCAGTACTTC. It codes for CASGLKIGTGPKQETQYF.

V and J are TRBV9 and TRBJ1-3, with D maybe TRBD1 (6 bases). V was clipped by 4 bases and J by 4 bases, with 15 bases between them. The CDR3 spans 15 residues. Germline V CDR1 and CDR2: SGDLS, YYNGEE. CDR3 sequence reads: CASSREGGLGNTIYF. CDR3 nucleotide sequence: TGTGCCAGCAGCCGCGAAGGGGGATTGGGAAACACCATATATTTT.

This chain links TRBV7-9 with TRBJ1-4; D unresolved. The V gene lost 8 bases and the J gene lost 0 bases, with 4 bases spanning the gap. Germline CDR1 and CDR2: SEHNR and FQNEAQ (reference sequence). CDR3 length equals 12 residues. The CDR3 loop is CASGPTNEKLFF. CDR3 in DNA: TGTGCCAGCGGCCCAACTAATGAAAAACTGTTTTTT.

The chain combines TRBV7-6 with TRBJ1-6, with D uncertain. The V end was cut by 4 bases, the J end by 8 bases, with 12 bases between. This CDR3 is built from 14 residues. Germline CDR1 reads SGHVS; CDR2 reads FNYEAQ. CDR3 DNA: TGTGCCAGCAGCTCCTTGATAACTCATTCACCCCTCCACTTT. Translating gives CASSSLITHSPLHF.

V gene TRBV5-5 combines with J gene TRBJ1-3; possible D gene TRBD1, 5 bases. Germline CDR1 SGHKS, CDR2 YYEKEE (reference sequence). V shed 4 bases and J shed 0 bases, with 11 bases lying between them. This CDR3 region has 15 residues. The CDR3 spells CASSRDSLSGNTIYF. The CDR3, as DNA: TGTGCCAGCAGCCGCGACAGCCTCTCTGGAAACACCATATATTTT. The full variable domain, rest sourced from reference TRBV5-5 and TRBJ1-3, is DAGVTQSPTHLIKTRGQQVTLRCSPISGHKSVSWYQQVLGQGPQFIFQYYEKEERGRGNFPDRFSARQFPNYSSELNVNALLLGDSALYLCASSRDSLSGNTIYFGEGSWLTVV.

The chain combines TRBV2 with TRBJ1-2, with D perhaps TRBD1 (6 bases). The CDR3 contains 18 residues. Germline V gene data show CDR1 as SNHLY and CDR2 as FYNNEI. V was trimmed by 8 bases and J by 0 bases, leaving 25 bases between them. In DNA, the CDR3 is TGTGCCAGCCCTTTGAACCCCGACTACAGGGCTACTAACTATGGCTACACCTTC. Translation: CASPLNPDYRATNYGYTF.

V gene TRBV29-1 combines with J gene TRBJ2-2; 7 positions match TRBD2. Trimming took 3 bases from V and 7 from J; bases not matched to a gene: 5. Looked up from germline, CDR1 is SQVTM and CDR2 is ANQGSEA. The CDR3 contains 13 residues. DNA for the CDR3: TGCAGCGTTGAGCGGGGAGGGGTCGGGGAGCTGTTTTTT. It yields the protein CSVERGGVGELFF.

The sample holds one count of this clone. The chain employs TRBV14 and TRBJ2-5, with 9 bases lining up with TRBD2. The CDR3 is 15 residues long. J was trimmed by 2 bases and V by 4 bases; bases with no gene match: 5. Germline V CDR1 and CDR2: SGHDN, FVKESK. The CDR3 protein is CASSPQRGAQETQYF. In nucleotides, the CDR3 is TGTGCCAGCAGCCCCCAGCGGGGGGCACAAGAGACCCAGTACTTC.

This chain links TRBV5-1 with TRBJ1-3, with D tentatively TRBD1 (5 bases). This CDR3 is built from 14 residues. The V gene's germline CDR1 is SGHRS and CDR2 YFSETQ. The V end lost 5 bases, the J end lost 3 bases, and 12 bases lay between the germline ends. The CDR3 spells CASSPTERGNTIYF. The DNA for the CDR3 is TGCGCCAGCAGTCCGACAGAGCGTGGAAACACCATATATTTT.

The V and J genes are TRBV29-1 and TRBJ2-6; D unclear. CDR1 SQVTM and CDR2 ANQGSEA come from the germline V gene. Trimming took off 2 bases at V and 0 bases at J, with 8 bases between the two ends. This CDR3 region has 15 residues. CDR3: CSVEPRGSGANVLTF. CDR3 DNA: TGCAGCGTTGAACCGAGAGGCTCTGGGGCCAACGTCCTGACTTTC.

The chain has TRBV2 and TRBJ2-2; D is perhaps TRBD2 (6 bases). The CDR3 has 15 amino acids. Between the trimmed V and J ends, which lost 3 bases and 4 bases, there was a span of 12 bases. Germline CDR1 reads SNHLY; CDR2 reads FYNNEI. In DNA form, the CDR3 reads TGTGCCAGCAGTGATTCTACCGGGGGCACCGGGGAGCTGTTTTTT. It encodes CASSDSTGGTGELFF.

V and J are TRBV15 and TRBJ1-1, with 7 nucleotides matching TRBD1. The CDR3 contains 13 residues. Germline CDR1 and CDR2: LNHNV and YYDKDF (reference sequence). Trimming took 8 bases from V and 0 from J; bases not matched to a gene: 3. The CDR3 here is CATSQGMNTEAFF. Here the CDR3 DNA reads TGTGCCACCTCACAGGGGATGAACACTGAAGCTTTCTTT.

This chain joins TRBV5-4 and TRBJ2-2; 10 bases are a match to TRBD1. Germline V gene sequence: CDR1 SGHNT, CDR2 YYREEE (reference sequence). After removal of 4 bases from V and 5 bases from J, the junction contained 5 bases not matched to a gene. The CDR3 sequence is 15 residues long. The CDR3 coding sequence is TGTGCCAGCAGCCAGGGACAGGGGTTGACCGGGGAGCTGTTTTTT. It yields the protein CASSQGQGLTGELFF.

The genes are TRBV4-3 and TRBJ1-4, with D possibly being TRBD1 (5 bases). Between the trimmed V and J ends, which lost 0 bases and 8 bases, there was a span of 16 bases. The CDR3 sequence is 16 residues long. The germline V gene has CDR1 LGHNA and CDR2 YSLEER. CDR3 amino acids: CASSQEGGGFREKLFF. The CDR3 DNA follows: TGCGCCAGCAGCCAAGAGGGGGGGGGATTTCGGGAAAAACTGTTTTTT.

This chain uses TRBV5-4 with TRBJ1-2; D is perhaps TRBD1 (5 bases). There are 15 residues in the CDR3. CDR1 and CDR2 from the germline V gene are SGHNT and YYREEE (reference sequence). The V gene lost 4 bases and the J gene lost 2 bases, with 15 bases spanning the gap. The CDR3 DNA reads TGTGCCAGCAGCCCCCAGGCGGGGGTGAACTATGGCTACACCTTC. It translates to CASSPQAGVNYGYTF.

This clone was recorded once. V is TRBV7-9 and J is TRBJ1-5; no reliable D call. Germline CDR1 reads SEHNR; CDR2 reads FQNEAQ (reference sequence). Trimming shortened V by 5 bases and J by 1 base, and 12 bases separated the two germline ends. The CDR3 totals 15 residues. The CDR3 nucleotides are TGTGCCAGCAGCCCTGGGGAGGTCAGCAATCAGCCCCAGCATTTT. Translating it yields CASSPGEVSNQPQHF.

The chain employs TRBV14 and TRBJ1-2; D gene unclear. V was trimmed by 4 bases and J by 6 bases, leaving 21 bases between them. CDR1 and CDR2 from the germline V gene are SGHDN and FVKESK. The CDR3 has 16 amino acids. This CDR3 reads CASSRVPFGRKDGYTF. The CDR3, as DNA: TGTGCCAGCAGCCGGGTCCCCTTCGGGAGGAAGGATGGCTACACCTTC.

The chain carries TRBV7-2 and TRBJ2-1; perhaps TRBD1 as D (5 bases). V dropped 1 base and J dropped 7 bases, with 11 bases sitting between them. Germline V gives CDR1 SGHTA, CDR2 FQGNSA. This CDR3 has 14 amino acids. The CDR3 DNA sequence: TGTGCCAGCAGCTTAGATATAAGGGGAAATGAGCAGTTCTTC. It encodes CASSLDIRGNEQFF.

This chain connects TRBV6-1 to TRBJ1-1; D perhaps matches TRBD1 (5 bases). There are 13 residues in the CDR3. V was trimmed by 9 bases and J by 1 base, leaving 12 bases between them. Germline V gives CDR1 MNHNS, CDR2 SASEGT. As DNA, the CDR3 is TGTGCCAGTACACCGGGGGGGAACACTGAAGCTTTCTTT. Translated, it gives CASTPGGNTEAFF.

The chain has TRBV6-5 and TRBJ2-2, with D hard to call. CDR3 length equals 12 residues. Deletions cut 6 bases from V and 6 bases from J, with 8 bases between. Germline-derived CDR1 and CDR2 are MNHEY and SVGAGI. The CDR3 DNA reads TGTGCCAGCAGATGGGCATCCGGGGAGCTGTTTTTT. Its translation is CASRWASGELFF.